Listed here are 12 T cell receptor beta chains from one sample, sequenced in a study of regulatory and conventional T cells in RAG deficiency (dated by TCRdb to 2016 to 2017). Libraries were constructed by the immunoSEQ multiplex PCR assay. This is the immuneACCESS table as TCRdb keeps it, with only in-frame sequences that have V and J called. A part of the clones is gone; compared with another copy, unresolved V genes explain less than half, and the rest is unexplained. The sample profile shows 5,500 to 6,500 clones; 85% to 95% of them were found once. The biggest ten clones account for roughly 50% of the sample. Sample: CD8+ T cells sorted from blood. These receptors came from a human donor with RAG deficiency presenting as severe combined immunodeficiency.

V is TRBV30 and J is TRBJ2-3; 9 bases match TRBD1. Germline-derived CDR1 and CDR2 are GTSNPN and SVGIG (reference sequence). There are 14 residues in the CDR3. V shed 5 bases and J 2 bases; nucleotides not matched to a gene: 5. CDR3 sequence (DNA): TGTGCCTGGGGGACAGGGATCCTCACAGATACGCAGTATTTT. Translated, it gives CAWGTGILTDTQYF.

This chain connects TRBV27 to TRBJ2-2; D perhaps matches TRBD1 (5 bases). The CDR3 runs 12 residues. Germline-derived CDR1 and CDR2 are MNHEY and SMNVEV (reference sequence). V lost 11 bases to trimming and J lost 1 base, with 8 bases between them. The DNA for the CDR3 is TGTGCCCTAAGGGGGAACACCGGGGAGCTGTTTTTT. It yields the protein CALRGNTGELFF.

The genes are TRBV4-1 and TRBJ1-5; D remains unclear. The CDR3 is 15 amino acids. V shed 2 bases and J shed 4 bases, with 12 bases lying between them. Germline CDR1 reads MGHRA; CDR2 reads YSYEKL. The CDR3 is CASSQIEGANQPQHF. The CDR3 bases are TGCGCCAGCAGCCAAATAGAGGGTGCAAATCAGCCCCAGCATTTT.

The rearrangement links TRBV18 to TRBJ2-5; D is unresolved. This CDR3 is built from 14 residues. V dropped 0 bases and J dropped 0 bases, with 5 bases sitting between them. Germline CDR1 and CDR2: KGHSH and LQKENI. The CDR3 nucleotides read TGTGCCAGCTCACCACCGGAGTACCAAGAGACCCAGTACTTC. Its protein is CASSPPEYQETQYF.

The chain employs TRBV9 and TRBJ2-7; 11 nucleotides line up with TRBD2. The CDR3 consists of 14 residues. The germline gives CDR1 SGDLS, CDR2 YYNGEE. J gave up 0 bases and V 4 bases, and 0 bases lay outside the gene matches. The CDR3 coding sequence is TGTGCCAGCAGCACTAGCGGGAGCTCCTACGAGCAGTACTTC. It yields the protein CASSTSGSSYEQYF.

The chain links TRBV5-6 to TRBJ2-3; D might be TRBD1 (6 bases). Germline V gives CDR1 SGHDT, CDR2 YYEEEE. The CDR3 sequence is 15 residues long. V lost 0 bases, J lost 4 bases, and 12 bases lay in between. This CDR3 reads CASSLAGRGPDTQYF. DNA of the CDR3: TGTGCCAGCAGCTTGGCGGGCAGGGGCCCAGATACGCAGTATTTT.

The chain combines TRBV28 with TRBJ2-1; 9 bases map to TRBD1. Germline assignment: CDR1 MDHEN and CDR2 SYDVKM. J lost 7 bases, V lost 5 bases, and 6 bases had no gene match. The length of the CDR3 is 14 residues. CDR3 DNA: TGTGCCAGCAGTCCACGGACAGGGGAGAATGAGCAGTTCTTC. Encoded protein: CASSPRTGENEQFF.

This clone was picked up a small number of times. This chain links TRBV9 with TRBJ2-3; no definite D call. There are 14 residues in the CDR3. The V end was cut by 3 bases, the J end by 1 base, with 9 bases between. Germline-derived CDR1 and CDR2 are SGDLS and YYNGEE. The CDR3 bases are TGTGCCAGCAGCGCGGCCGGAGGCACAGATACGCAGTATTTT. Its translation: CASSAAGGTDTQYF.

In DNA form, the CDR3 reads TGTGCCAGCAGCGTACGTGTGCCACAAAGTCGGGCCAACGTCCTGACTTTC. Protein sequence: CASSVRVPQSRANVLTF. The chain has TRBV7-7 and TRBJ2-6; D is uncertain. Deletions cut 5 bases from V and 5 bases from J, with 19 bases between. CDR1 is SSHAT, CDR2 FNYEAQ, per germline (reference sequence). The CDR3 runs to 17 residues. Filled out from reference TRBV7-7 and TRBJ2-6, the complete variable domain reads GAGVSQSPRYKVTKRGQDVTLRCDPISSHATLYWYQQALGQGPEFLTYFNYEAQPDKSGLPSDRFSAERPEGSISTLTIQRTEQRDSAMYRCASSVRVPQSRANVLTFGAGSRLTVL.

CDR3 residues: CASSPTRKGYNEQFF. CDR3 nucleotides: TGCGCCAGCAGCCCGACCCGAAAGGGCTACAATGAGCAGTTCTTC. The chain employs TRBV4-3 and TRBJ2-1; D unclear. This CDR3 comprises 15 residues. V gave up 4 bases and J gave up 3 bases, with 13 bases separating them. CDR1 and CDR2 from the germline V gene are LGHNA and YSLEER.

The V call is TRBV9, the J call TRBJ2-1; D is unclear. Per the germline V gene, CDR1 is SGDLS and CDR2 is YYNGEE. This CDR3 has 14 residues. Trimming cost V 2 bases and J 8 bases, with 14 bases left between them. Here the CDR3 DNA reads TGTGCCAGCAGCGTCAGACCCCTTTCTGATGAGCAGTTCTTC. Protein product: CASSVRPLSDEQFF.

J is TRBJ2-5 and V is TRBV7-2, with D unclear. Germline-derived CDR1 and CDR2 are SGHTA and FQGNSA. Trimming removed 6 bases from V and 5 bases from J, with 13 bases in between. The CDR3 has 13 residues. The CDR3 DNA reads TGTGCCAGCAGTAAAGGTATCTTGGAGACCCAGTACTTC. Protein sequence: CASSKGILETQYF.